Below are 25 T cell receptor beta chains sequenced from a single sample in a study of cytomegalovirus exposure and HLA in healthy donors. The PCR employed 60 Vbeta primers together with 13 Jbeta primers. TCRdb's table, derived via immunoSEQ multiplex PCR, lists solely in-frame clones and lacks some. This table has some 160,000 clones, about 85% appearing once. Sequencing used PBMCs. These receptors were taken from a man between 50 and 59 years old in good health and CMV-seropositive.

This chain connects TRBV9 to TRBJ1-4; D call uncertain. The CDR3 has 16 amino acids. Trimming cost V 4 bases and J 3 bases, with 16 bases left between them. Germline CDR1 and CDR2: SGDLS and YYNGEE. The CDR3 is CASSPEGREANEKLFF. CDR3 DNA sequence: TGTGCCAGCAGCCCCGAGGGAAGGGAGGCTAATGAAAAACTGTTTTTT.

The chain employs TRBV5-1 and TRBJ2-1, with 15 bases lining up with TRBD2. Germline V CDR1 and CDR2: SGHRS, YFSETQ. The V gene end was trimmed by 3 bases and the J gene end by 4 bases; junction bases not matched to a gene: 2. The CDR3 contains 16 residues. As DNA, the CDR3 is TGCGCCAGCAGCTCCGGGACTAGCGGGGGGTACAATGAGCAGTTCTTC. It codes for CASSSGTSGGYNEQFF.

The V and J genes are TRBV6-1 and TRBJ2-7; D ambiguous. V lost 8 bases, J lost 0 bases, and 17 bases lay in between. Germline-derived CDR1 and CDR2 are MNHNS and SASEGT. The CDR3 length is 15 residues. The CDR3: CASHTRGRSSYEQYF. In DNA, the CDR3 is TGTGCCAGCCATACCAGAGGTCGGAGCTCCTACGAGCAGTACTTC.

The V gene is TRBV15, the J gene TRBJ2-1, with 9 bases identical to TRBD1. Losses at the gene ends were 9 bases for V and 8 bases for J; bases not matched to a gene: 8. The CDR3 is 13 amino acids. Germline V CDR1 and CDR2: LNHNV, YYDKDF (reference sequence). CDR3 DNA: TGTGCCACGGGACAGGGACTGATCGATGAGCAGTTCTTC. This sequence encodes CATGQGLIDEQFF.

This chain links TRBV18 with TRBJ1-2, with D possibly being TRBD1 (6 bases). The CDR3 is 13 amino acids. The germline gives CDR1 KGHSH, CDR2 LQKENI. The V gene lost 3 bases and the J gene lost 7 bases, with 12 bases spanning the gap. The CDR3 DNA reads TGTGCCAGCTCACCTACAGGGATCGGTGGCTACACCTTC. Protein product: CASSPTGIGGYTF. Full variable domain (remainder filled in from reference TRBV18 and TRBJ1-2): NAGVMQNPRHLVRRRGQEARLRCSPMKGHSHVYWYRQLPEEGLKFMVYLQKENIIDESGMPKERFSAEFPKEGPSILRIQQVVRGDSAAYFCASSPTGIGGYTFGSGTRLTVV.

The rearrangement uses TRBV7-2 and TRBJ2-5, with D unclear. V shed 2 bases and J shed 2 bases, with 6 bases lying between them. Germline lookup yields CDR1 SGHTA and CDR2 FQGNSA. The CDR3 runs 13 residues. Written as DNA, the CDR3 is TGTGCCAGCAGCTTAAGTCGGCAAGAGACCCAGTACTTC. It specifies CASSLSRQETQYF.

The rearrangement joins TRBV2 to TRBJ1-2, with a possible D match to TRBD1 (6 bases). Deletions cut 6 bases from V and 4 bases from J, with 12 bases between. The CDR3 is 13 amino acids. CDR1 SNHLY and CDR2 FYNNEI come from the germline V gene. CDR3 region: CASRVQGSYGYTF. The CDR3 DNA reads TGTGCCAGCAGGGTACAGGGAAGCTATGGCTACACCTTC.

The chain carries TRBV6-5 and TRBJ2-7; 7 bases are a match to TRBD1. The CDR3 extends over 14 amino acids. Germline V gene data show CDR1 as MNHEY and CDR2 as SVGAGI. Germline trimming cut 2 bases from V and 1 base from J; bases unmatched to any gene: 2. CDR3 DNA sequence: TGTGCCAGCAGTTACGGGGACAGTTCCTACGAGCAGTACTTC. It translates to CASSYGDSSYEQYF.

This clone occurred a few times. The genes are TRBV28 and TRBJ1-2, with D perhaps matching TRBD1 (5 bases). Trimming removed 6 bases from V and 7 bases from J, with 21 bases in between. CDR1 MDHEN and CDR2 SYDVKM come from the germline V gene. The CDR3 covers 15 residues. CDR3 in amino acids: CASRRGGEGLTGYTF. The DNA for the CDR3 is TGTGCCAGCAGGAGAGGTGGGGAGGGACTTACTGGCTACACCTTC.

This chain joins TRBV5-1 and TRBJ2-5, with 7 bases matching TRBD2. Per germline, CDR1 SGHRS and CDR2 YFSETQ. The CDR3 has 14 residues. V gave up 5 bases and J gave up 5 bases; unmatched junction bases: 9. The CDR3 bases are TGCGCCAGCAGGACGGGGGGAGGCGGGGAGACCCAGTACTTC. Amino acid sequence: CASRTGGGGETQYF.

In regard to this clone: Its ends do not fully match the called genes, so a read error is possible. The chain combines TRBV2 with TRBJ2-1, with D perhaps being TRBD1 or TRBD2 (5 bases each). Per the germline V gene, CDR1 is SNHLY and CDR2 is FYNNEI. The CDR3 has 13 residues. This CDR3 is CARSGTGYNEQFF. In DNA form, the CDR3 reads TGTGCCAGAAGTGGGACGGGGTACAATGAGCAGTTCTTC.

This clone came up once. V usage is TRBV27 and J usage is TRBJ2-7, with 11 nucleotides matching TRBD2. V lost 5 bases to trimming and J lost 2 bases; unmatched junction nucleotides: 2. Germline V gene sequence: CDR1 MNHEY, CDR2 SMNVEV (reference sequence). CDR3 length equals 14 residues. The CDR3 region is CASSKTSGTYEQYF. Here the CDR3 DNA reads TGTGCCAGCAGTAAGACTAGCGGGACCTACGAGCAGTACTTC.

The CDR3 coding sequence is TGTGCCAGTAGTATCACCCTCGCCAGGACAGGGAGAAGTAGCAATCAGCCCCAGCATTTT. Amino acid sequence: CASSITLARTGRSSNQPQHF. The chain recombines TRBV19 with TRBJ1-5; 8 positions agree with TRBD1. The CDR3 totals 20 residues. Trimming removed 3 bases from V and 0 bases from J; junction bases left unmatched: 16. Germline V gene data show CDR1 as LNHDA and CDR2 as SQIVND (reference sequence).

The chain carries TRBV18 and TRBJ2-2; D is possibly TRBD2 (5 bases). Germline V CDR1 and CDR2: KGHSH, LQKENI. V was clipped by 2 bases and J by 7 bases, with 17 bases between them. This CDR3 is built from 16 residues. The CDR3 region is CASSPSGFTGGGELFF. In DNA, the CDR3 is TGTGCCAGCTCACCAAGCGGATTCACTGGCGGCGGGGAGCTGTTTTTT.

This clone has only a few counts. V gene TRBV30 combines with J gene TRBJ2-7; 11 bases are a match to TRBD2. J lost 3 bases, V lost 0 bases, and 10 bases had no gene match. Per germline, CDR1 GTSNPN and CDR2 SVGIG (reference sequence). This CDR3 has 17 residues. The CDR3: CAWSVPPTSGIGYEQYF. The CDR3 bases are TGTGCCTGGAGTGTACCCCCGACTAGCGGGATTGGCTACGAGCAGTACTTC.

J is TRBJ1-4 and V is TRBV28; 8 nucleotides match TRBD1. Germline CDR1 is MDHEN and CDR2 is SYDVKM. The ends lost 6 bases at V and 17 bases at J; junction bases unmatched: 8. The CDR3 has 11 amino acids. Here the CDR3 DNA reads TGTGCCAGCAGCCTGACAGGGGCATTCTTTTTT. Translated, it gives CASSLTGAFFF.

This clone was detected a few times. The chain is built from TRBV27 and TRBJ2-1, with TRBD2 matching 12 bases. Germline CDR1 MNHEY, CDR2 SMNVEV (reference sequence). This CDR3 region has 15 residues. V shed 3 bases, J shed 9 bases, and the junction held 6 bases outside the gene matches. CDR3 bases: TGTGCCAGCAGTTTTCCTAGCGGGGGGGCGGGTGAGCAGTTCTTC. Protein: CASSFPSGGAGEQFF.

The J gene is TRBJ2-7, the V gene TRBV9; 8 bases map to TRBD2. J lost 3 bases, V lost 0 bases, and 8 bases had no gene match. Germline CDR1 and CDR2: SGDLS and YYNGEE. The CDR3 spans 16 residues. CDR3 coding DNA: TGTGCCAGCAGCGTAGGGTTAACTAGCGGCCGCTACGAGCAGTACTTC. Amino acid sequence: CASSVGLTSGRYEQYF.

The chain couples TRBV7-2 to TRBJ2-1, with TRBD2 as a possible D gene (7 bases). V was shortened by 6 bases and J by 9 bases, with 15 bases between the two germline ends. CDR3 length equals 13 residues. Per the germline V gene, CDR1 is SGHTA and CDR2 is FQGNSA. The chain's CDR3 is CASSKGGLGEQFF. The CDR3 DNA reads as TGTGCCAGCAGTAAGGGGGGGCTGGGTGAGCAGTTCTTC.

The chain's CDR3 is CASATSDTGELFF. CDR3 DNA sequence: TGTGCCAGCGCCACTAGTGACACCGGGGAGCTGTTTTTT. This chain joins TRBV6-6 and TRBJ2-2; the D gene is possibly TRBD2 (5 bases). Trimming removed 8 bases from V and 3 bases from J, with 10 bases in between. The CDR3 has 13 amino acids. Germline-derived CDR1 and CDR2 are MNHNY and SVGAGI (reference sequence).

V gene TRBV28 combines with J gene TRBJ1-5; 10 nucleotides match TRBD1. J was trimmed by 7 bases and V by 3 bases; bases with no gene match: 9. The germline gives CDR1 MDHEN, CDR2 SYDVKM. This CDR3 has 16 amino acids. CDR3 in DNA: TGTGCCAGCAGTTTTCAACGACAGGGGGCAGGACAGCCCCAGCATTTT. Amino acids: CASSFQRQGAGQPQHF.

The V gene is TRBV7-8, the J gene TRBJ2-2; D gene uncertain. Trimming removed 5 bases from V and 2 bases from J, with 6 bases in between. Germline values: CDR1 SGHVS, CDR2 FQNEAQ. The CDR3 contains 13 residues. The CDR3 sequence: CASSPFNTGELFF. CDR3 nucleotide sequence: TGTGCCAGCAGCCCGTTCAACACCGGGGAGCTGTTTTTT.

In nucleotides, the CDR3 is TGTGCCAGCAGCTCCGAGGTACCGGGACTCTTTTATGGCTACACCTTC. This encodes CASSSEVPGLFYGYTF. The chain is built from TRBV7-2 and TRBJ1-2; D possibly corresponds to TRBD1 (5 bases). V lost 4 bases and J lost 5, with 20 bases in between. The V gene's germline CDR1 is SGHTA and CDR2 FQGNSA. This CDR3 has 16 amino acids.

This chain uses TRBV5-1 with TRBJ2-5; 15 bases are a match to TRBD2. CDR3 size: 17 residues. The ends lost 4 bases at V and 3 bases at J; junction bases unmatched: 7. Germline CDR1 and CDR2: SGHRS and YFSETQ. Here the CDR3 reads CASSRGLAGGGEETQYF. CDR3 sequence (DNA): TGCGCCAGCAGCCGGGGACTAGCGGGGGGAGGCGAAGAGACCCAGTACTTC.

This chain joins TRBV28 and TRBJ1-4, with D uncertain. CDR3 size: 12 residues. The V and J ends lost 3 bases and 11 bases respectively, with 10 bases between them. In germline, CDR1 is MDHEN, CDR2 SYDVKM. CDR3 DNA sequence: TGTGCCAGCAGTTTCGGTAAATCTAAACTGTTTTTT. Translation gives CASSFGKSKLFF.